The 7 T cell receptor beta chains presented below share a single source sample, sequenced in a study of cytomegalovirus exposure and HLA in healthy donors. PCR involved 60 Vbeta and 13 Jbeta primers. The assay was immunoSEQ multiplex PCR, and TCRdb's table has in-frame clones only and misses some. Altogether 90,000 to 100,000 clones are present, about two thirds being singletons, with the ten largest covering about 6.3%. The material sequenced was PBMCs. Receptors originate from a boy aged 5-17 years in good health and CMV-seropositive.

The CDR3: CASSYNKFNYGYTF. The DNA of the CDR3 is TGTGCCAGCAGTTACAACAAGTTCAACTATGGCTACACCTTC. The chain is built from TRBV6-5 and TRBJ1-2; D is ambiguous. This CDR3 has 14 amino acids. Germline V lookup: CDR1 MNHEY, CDR2 SVGAGI. V was clipped by 2 bases and J by 2 bases, with 9 bases between them.

The V and J genes are TRBV29-1 and TRBJ2-2; no clear D gene. The CDR3 contains 13 residues. CDR1 and CDR2 from the germline V gene are SQVTM and ANQGSEA. The V end was cut by 3 bases, the J end by 3 bases, with 8 bases between. In DNA form, the CDR3 reads TGCAGCGTTGATGGTACATACACCGGGGAGCTGTTTTTT. Its protein product is CSVDGTYTGELFF.

V is TRBV29-1 and J is TRBJ2-7; TRBD1 agrees at 8 bases. The length of the CDR3 is 16 residues. J was trimmed by 1 base and V by 4 bases; bases with no gene match: 12. Germline loops: CDR1 SQVTM, CDR2 ANQGSEA. Written as DNA, the CDR3 is TGCAGCGTTGCAATCCTCAGGGGGCTGATGTCCTACGAGCAGTACTTC. Protein sequence: CSVAILRGLMSYEQYF.

This clone has only a few counts. This CDR3 reads CASGQQSLSEQYF. As DNA, the CDR3 is TGCGCCAGTGGACAGCAAAGTCTTTCCGAGCAGTACTTC. The rearrangement joins TRBV5-1 to TRBJ2-5; perhaps TRBD1 as D (6 bases). The J call may not be correct, given that the DNA end is closer to TRBJ2-7. The CDR3 extends over 13 amino acids. Germline CDR1 SGHRS, CDR2 YFSETQ.

V gene TRBV4-1 combines with J gene TRBJ2-4, with TRBD1 as a possible D gene (5 bases). The V end was cut by 2 bases, the J end by 6 bases, with 11 bases between. Germline assignment: CDR1 MGHRA and CDR2 YSYEKL. This CDR3 is 14 amino acids long. The CDR3 nucleotides read TGCGCCAGCAGCCAATTGACAGTCGTAAACATTCAGTACTTC. Its translation is CASSQLTVVNIQYF.

This clone was detected once. The chain recombines TRBV19 with TRBJ1-6, with TRBD1 as a possible D gene (6 bases). This CDR3 is built from 14 residues. V lost 4 bases to trimming and J lost 9 bases, with 13 bases between them. Germline V gives CDR1 LNHDA, CDR2 SQIVND (reference sequence). DNA of the CDR3: TGTGCCAGTAGTACGACAGGTTTGTCTTCACCCCTCCACTTT. Translated, it gives CASSTTGLSSPLHF.

Only a few counts were recorded for this clone. The rearrangement uses TRBV29-1 and TRBJ2-1; maybe TRBD1 (6 bases). The CDR3 covers 14 residues. In germline, CDR1 is SQVTM, CDR2 ANQGSEA. Trimming shortened V by 0 bases and J by 2 bases, and 8 bases separated the two germline ends. Here the CDR3 DNA reads TGCAGCGTTGAAGAAGGACAGACCTACAATGAGCAGTTCTTC. This encodes CSVEEGQTYNEQFF.